This T cell receptor beta chain originates from a study of blood T cell repertoires in COVID-19. Study in general: The United States, Italy and Spain provided the acute and convalescent COVID-19 samples.

Profiled with immunoSEQ multiplex PCR; TCRdb holds only in-frame clones, not every one. The sample contains around 300,000 clones, less than 90% of which appear only once. The germline gives CDR1 KGHDR, CDR2 SFDVKD. This CDR3 region has 15 residues. The junction had 4 bases not matched to a gene; V was cut back by 4 bases and J by 0 bases. The rearrangement links TRBV24-1 to TRBJ2-5, with TRBD1 matching 7 bases. Material: peripheral blood. This receptor was identified in a woman in her seventies with COVID-19, enrolled during active disease. The CDR3 spells CATSDAQGYQETQYF. The CDR3 nucleotides are TGTGCCACCAGTGACGCACAGGGGTACCAAGAGACCCAGTACTTC.